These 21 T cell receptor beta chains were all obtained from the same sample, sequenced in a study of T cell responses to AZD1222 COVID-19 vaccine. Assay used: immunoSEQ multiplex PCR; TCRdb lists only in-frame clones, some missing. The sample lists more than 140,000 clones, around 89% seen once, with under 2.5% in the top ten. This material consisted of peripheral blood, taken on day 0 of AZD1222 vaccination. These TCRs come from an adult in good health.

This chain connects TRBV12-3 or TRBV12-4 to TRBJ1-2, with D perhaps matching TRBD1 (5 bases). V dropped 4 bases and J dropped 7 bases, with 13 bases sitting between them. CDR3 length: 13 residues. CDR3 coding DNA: TGTGCCAGCAGTTATTCTGGGGCTTCTGGCTACACCTTC. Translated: CASSYSGASGYTF.

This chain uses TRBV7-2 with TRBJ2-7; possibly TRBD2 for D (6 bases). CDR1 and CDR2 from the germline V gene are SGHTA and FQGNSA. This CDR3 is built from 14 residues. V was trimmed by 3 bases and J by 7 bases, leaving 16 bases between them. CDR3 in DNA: TGTGCCAGCAGCTTTAAGCACGGGAGCAAGGAGCAGTACTTC. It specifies CASSFKHGSKEQYF. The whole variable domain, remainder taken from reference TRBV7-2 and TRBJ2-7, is GAGVSQSPSNKVTEKGKDVELRCDPISGHTALYWYRQSLGQGLEFLIYFQGNSAPDKSGLPSDRFSAERTGGSVSTLTIQRTQQEDSAVYLCASSFKHGSKEQYFGPGTRLTVT.

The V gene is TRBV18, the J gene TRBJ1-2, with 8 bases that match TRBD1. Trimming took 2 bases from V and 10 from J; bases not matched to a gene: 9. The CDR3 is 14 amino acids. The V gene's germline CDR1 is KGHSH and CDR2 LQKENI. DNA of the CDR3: TGTGCCAGCTCACCAACATCCGGGACAGGCTACTACACCTTC. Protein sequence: CASSPTSGTGYYTF.

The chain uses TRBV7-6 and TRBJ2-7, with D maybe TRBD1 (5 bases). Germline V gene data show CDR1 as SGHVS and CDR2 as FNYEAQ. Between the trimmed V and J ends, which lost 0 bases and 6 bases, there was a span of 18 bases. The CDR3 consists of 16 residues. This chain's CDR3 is CASSLAGHSPYGEQYF. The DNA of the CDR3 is TGTGCCAGCAGCTTAGCGGGGCATTCCCCATACGGCGAGCAGTACTTC.

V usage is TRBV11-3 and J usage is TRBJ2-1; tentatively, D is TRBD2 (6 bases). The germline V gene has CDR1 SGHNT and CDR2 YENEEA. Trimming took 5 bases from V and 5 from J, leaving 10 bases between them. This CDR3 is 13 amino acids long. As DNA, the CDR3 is TGTGCCAGCAGCAAGCTAGCGAACAATGAGCAGTTCTTC. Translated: CASSKLANNEQFF.

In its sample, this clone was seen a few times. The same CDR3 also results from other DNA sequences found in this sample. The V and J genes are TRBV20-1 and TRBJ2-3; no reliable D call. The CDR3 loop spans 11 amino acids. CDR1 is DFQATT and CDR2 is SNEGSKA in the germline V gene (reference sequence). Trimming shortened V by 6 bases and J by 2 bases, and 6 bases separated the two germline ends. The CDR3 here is CSATLTDTQYF. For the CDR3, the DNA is TGCAGTGCCACGCTCACAGATACGCAGTATTTT.

CDR3 sequence: CASSQQGNGYTF. CDR3 DNA: TGTGCCAGCAGCCAACAGGGCAATGGCTACACCTTC. This chain links TRBV6-2 or TRBV6-3 with TRBJ1-2, with TRBD1 as a possible D gene (6 bases). Looked up from germline, CDR1 is MNHEY and CDR2 is SVGEGT. The V end was cut by 6 bases, the J end by 6 bases, with 11 bases between. This CDR3 has 12 amino acids.

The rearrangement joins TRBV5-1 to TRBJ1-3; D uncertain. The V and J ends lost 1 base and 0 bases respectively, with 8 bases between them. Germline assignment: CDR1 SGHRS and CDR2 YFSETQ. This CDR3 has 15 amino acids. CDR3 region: CASSLIGNSGNTIYF. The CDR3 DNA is TGCGCCAGCAGCTTGATCGGAAACTCTGGAAACACCATATATTTT.

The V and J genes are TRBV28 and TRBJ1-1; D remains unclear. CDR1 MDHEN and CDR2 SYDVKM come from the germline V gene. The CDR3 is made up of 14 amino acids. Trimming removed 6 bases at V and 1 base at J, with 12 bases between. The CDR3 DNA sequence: TGTGCCAGCAGACCCTCGGGGAGGAACACTGAAGCTTTCTTT. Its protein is CASRPSGRNTEAFF.

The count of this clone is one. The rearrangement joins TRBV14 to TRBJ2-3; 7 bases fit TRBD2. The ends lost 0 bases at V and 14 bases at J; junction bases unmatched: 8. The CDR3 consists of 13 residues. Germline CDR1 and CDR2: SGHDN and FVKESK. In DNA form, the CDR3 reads TGTGCCAGCAGCCAAGAGGGGGGGACTCGTGCGTATTTT. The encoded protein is CASSQEGGTRAYF.

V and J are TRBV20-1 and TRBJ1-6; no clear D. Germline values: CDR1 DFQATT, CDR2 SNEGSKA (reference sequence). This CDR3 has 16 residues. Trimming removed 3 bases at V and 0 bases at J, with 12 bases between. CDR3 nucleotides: TGCAGTGCTAGTGTTGGCCCCAACTCCTATAATTCACCCCTCCACTTT. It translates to CSASVGPNSYNSPLHF.

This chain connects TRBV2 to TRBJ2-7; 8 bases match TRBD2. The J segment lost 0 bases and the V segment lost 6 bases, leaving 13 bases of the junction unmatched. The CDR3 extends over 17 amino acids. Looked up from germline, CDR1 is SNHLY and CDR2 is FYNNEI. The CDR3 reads CASSPLAGILLSYEQYF. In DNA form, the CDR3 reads TGTGCCAGCAGCCCGCTAGCGGGCATCCTGCTCTCCTACGAGCAGTACTTC.

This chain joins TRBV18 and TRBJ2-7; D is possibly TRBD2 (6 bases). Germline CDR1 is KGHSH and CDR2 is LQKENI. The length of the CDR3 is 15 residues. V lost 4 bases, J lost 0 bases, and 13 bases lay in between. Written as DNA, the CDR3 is TGTGCCAGCTCACAGGGGACTTTTAGCTCCTACGAGCAGTACTTC. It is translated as CASSQGTFSSYEQYF.

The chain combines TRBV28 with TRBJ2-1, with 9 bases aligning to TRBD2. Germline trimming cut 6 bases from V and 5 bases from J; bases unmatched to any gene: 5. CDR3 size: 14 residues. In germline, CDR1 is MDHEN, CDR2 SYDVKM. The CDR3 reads CASSRTSVDNEQFF. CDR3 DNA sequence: TGTGCCAGCAGCAGGACTAGCGTCGACAATGAGCAGTTCTTC.

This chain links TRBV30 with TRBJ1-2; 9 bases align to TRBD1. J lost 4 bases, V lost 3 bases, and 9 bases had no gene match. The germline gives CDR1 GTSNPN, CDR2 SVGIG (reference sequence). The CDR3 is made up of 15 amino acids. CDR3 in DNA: TGTGCCTGGAGAACCCGGACAGGGGTAGGCTATGGCTACACCTTC. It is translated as CAWRTRTGVGYGYTF.

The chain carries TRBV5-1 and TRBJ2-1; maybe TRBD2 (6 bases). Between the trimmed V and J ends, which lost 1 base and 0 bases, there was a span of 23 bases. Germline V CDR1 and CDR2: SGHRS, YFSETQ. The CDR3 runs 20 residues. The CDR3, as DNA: TGCGCCAGCAGCTTGCCGCGAGATTGGGCTAGCGAGGACTCCTACAATGAGCAGTTCTTC. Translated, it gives CASSLPRDWASEDSYNEQFF.

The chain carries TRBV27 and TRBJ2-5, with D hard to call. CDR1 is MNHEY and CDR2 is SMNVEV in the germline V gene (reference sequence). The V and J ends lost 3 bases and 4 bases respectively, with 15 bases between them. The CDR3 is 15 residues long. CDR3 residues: CASSFLWARGETQYF. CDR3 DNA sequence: TGTGCCAGCAGTTTCCTCTGGGCGCGTGGAGAGACCCAGTACTTC.

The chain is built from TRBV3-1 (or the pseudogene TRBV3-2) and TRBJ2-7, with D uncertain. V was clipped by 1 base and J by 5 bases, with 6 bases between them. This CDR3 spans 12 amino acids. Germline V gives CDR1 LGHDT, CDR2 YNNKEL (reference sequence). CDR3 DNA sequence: TGTGCCAGCAGCCAAGGCGGTAACGAGCAGTACTTC. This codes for CASSQGGNEQYF.

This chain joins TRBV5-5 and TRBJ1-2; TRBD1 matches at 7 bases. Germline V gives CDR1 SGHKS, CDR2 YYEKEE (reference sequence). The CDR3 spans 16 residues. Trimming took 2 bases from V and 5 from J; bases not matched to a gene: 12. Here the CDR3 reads CASSLWGATGKYGYTF. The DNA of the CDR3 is TGTGCCAGCAGCTTATGGGGCGCGACAGGGAAGTATGGCTACACCTTC.

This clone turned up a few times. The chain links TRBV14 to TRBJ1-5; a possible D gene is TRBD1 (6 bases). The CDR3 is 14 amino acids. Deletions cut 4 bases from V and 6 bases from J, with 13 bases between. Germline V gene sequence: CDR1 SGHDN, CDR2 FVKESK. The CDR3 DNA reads TGTGCCAGCAGCCGGGCAGGGGCCGCTCAGCCCCAGCATTTT. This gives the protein CASSRAGAAQPQHF.

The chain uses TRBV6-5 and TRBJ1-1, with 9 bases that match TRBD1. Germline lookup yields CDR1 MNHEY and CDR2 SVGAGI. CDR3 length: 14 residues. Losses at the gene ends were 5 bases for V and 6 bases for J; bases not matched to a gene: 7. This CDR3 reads CASSPHRDRAEAFF. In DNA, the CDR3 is TGTGCCAGCAGTCCACACCGGGACAGGGCTGAAGCTTTCTTT.